This TCR beta chain was profiled in a study of regulatory T cells in long-lasting Graves disease. Construction of TCR beta libraries relied on iRepertoire HTBI primers and on Arm-PCR targeting CDR3 regions. MiXCR, run by TCRdb on the multiplex PCR reads, gives a single entry per CDR3 protein. The table lists 400,000 to 450,000 distinct CDR3 sequences, 15% of them singletons. This clonotype was counted many times. Documented time point: newly diagnosed GD, antithyroid drugs for less than 3 months. Preparation of the TCR library used RNA extracted from PBMCs. Germline CDR1 and CDR2: LGHDT and YNNKEL (reference sequence). This CDR3 spans 13 amino acids. The junction had 5 bases not matched to a gene; V was cut back by 8 bases and J by 5 bases. The sample was also reused in another study, on T cells in Graves' hyperthyroidism and ophthalmopathy.

The V and J genes are TRBV3-1 and TRBJ1-5; 8 nucleotides match TRBD1. This clonotype originated in a woman aged 25-40 years with Graves disease. The sequenced sample was peripheral blood mononuclear cells (PBMCs), obtained at new diagnosis, from a patient treated with antithyroid drugs. The CDR3 coding sequence is TGTGCCAGCGGACAGGGCCAGGATCAGCCCCAGCATTTT. It translates to CASGQGQDQPQHF.